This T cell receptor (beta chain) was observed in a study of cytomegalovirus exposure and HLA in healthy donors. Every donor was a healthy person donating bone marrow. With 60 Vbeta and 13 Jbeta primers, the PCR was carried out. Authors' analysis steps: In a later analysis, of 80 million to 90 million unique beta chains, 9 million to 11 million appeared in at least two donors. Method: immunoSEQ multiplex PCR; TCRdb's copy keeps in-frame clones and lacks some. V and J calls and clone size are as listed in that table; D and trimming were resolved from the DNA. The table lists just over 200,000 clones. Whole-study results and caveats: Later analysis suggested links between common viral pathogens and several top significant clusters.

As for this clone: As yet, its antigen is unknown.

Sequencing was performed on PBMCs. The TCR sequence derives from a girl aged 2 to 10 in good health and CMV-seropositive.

The CDR3 is CASSHGATYEQYF. The CDR3 nucleotides are TGTGCCAGCAGTCATGGGGCGACTTACGAGCAGTACTTC. V is TRBV27 and J is TRBJ2-7; tentative D call: TRBD1 (5 bases). The CDR3 consists of 13 residues. Germline loops: CDR1 MNHEY, CDR2 SMNVEV (reference sequence). The ends were cut back, 5 bases at V and 4 bases at J, with 12 bases in the middle.